This paragraph covers one T cell receptor (beta chain) sequence. Under the authors' procedure: Amplification from reference gene primers served as the basis for estimated nucleated cell counts. Measured with immunoSEQ multiplex PCR; TCRdb has only the in-frame clones, and not every one. V and J calls plus clone size are reproduced from that table; the DNA served to infer D and trimming. This sample has tens of thousands of clones, with roughly 89% found just once. The data derive from a study of blood T cell repertoires in COVID-19. This CDR3 is 15 amino acids long. The V end was cut by 2 bases, the J end by 2 bases, with 10 bases between. Germline V CDR1 and CDR2: SGHTA, FQGNSA.

V usage is TRBV7-2 and J usage is TRBJ1-5, with D hard to call. This TCR was sampled from a man aged 50 to 59 with acute or convalescent COVID-19. The sample was peripheral blood. Written as DNA, the CDR3 is TGTGCCAGCAGCTTAAGACGGGGAGGCAATCAGCCCCAGCATTTT. It encodes CASSLRRGGNQPQHF.